This T cell receptor (beta chain) was identified in a study of blood T cell repertoires in COVID-19 (dated by TCRdb to the early 2020s). Background for the entire study: Samples covering the acute and convalescent phases of COVID-19 were provided by collaborators in the United States, Italy and Spain. The repertoires were released in a freely available public database intended as a resource for research on the immune response to SARS-CoV-2. The samples were drawn from the first 160 participants of the ongoing ImmuneRACE study and from 1,200 or so subjects provided by 6 global collaborators. The prospective study material was composed of cDNA or gDNA derived from T cells, B-cell-depleted T cells, or PBMCs. Where available, HLA class I and class II types were taken from metadata supplied by the sample provider and were not determined by assay-based typing. The dataset comprised deeply sampled blood TCRbeta repertoires from subjects exposed to, actively infected with, or recovered from COVID-19. A de-identified subject ID, COVID-19 status, age in years and sex were almost always included in the sample metadata.

The immunoSEQ Assay, a bias-controlled multiplex PCR, was used to amplify TCRbeta CDR3 regions from genomic DNA. On the study's bioinformatics: Nucleated cell counts per sample were estimated from amplification of reference gene primers within the assay. To quantify the absolute abundance of each unique TCRbeta CDR3 rearrangement, sequence reads were collapsed and filtered. For each sample, productive Simpson clonality was calculated as the square root of Simpson's diversity index over productive rearrangements. The immuneACCESS repertoire file appears here via TCRdb, limited to in-frame rearrangements. These files lack a portion of the clones; in checked studies, under half of the deficit traces to unresolved V genes, and the cause of the others is not known. Clone size and V and J calls were adopted from that table, with D and trimming inferred from the DNA. The sample data list some 160,000 clones, and about nine tenths of these were observed just once. The ten largest account for approximately 4% of the sample.

The germline V and J ends show losses of 3 bases and 4 bases respectively, and no gene match explains 3 bases of the junction. The CDR3 has 13 amino acids, counting the end cysteine and phenylalanine. Only the CDR3 region is kept as DNA, spanning 39 bases read in frame from base 1. CDR1 and CDR2 (SQVTM, ANQGSEA) derive from the germline V gene. Concerning this clone: This receptor's antigen is unknown. Base qualities are missing; no much larger clone stands one base away.

Whole blood was collected in K2EDTA tubes by collaborating institutions according to the institutions' own protocols. For TCRbeta analysis, collaborator samples were shipped as frozen whole blood, as isolated PBMCs, or as DNA extracted from either sample type. Results the study describes overall, beyond this receptor: The amount of clinical and demographic metadata varied by source and participant and was provided uncurated.

The chain is made from TRBV29-1 and TRBJ2-1; TRBD1 lines up with 7 middle nucleotides. The sequence derives from a woman aged 65 to 85 with acute or convalescent COVID-19. The specimen sequenced was peripheral blood. The DNA sequence is as follows: TGCAGCGTTGACGGGACAGTATACAATGAGCAGTTCTTC. Its coded protein is CSVDGTVYNEQFF.